This T cell receptor beta chain was captured by sequencing in a study of T cell repertoires in cytomegalovirus infection. About the study: In public TCR beta signatures, there were indications of both CMV infection and matching HLA type.

This clonotype was seen a handful of times. Its target is unknown. TCRdb recomputed calls from the reads with MiXCR, one row per CDR3 protein. The sample shows about 310,000 distinct CDR3 sequences, 15% to 20% of them seen only once. Trimming removed 2 bases from V and 9 bases from J, with 8 bases in between. Germline values: CDR1 DFQATT, CDR2 SNEGSKA (reference sequence). This CDR3 comprises 11 residues. Overall study results and limits: Accumulated public TCR beta family frequency recognized individuals carrying CMV together with the relevant HLA.

V usage is TRBV20-1 and J usage is TRBJ2-1; a weak D match, TRBD2 (7 bases). This receptor was obtained from a human donor in good health (CMV status not recorded). Some clones in this sample may be carry-over from other donors' samples. What was sequenced was PBMCs. CDR3: CSARRGGEQFF. DNA of the CDR3: TGCAGTGCTAGAAGGGGGGGTGAGCAGTTCTTC.